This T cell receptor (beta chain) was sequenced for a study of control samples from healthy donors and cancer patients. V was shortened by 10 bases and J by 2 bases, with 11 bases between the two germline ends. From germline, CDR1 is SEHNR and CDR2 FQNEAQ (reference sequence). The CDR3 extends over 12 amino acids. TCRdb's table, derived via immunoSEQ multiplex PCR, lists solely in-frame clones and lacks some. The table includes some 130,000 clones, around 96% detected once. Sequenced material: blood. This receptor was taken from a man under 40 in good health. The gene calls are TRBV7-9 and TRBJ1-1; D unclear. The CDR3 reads CATPQENTEAFF. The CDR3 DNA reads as TGTGCCACCCCACAAGAAAACACTGAAGCTTTCTTT.